This entry lists 23 T cell receptor beta chains sequenced from one sample in a study of vaccination effects on CD4 cells after COVID-19. Researchers isolated CD4+ T cells once around 11 days of culture had elapsed. Generated by immunoSEQ multiplex PCR, the TCRdb table keeps only in-frame clones and is missing some. This repertoire shows about 76,000 clones, approximately 71% found once; its top ten account for around 2%. These receptors lack a known antigen. The sequenced sample was CD4+ T cells from PBMCs cultured without peptide, obtained before COVID-19 vaccination. These receptors all stem from a human donor who received a COVID-19 vaccine.

This chain joins TRBV21-1 and TRBJ1-5. TRBV21-1 is reported as a pseudogene. The CDR3 covers 16 residues. The CDR3 nucleotides read TGTGCCAGCAGCAGGGACGGCGATAGGAGCAATCAGCCCCAGCATTTT. Its translation: CASSRDGDRSNQPQHF.

The CDR3: CASSRLEWNTEAFF. The CDR3 region has the DNA TGTGCCAGCAGTAGATTGGAGTGGAACACTGAAGCTTTCTTT. The chain recombines TRBV25-1 with TRBJ1-1; D is uncertain. The V end was cut by 5 bases, the J end by 1 base, with 11 bases between. In germline, CDR1 is MGHDK, CDR2 SYGVNS. The CDR3 loop spans 14 amino acids.

The V call is TRBV6-5, the J call TRBJ2-2; TRBD1 is a possible D gene (6 bases). Germline V CDR1 and CDR2: MNHEY, SVGAGI. The CDR3 contains 13 residues. Between the trimmed V and J ends, which lost 10 bases and 8 bases, there was a span of 17 bases. CDR3 loop: CATITPGQGELFF. The CDR3 nucleotides are TGTGCCACCATCACCCCTGGACAGGGGGAGCTGTTTTTT.

The V and J genes are TRBV4-2 and TRBJ1-5; D is unclear. Germline loops: CDR1 LGHNA, CDR2 YNFKEQ. The CDR3 extends over 13 amino acids. Trimming cost V 0 bases and J 9 bases, with 9 bases left between them. CDR3: CASSQDQGSPQHF. CDR3 sequence (DNA): TGTGCCAGCAGCCAAGATCAAGGGTCGCCCCAGCATTTT.

J is TRBJ1-1 and V is TRBV14, with D unresolved. V dropped 4 bases and J dropped 0 bases, with 6 bases sitting between them. The CDR3 is made up of 13 amino acids. Germline CDR1 is SGHDN and CDR2 is FVKESK. In DNA, the CDR3 is TGTGCCAGCAGCCTAACCATGAACACTGAAGCTTTCTTT. Translation: CASSLTMNTEAFF.

This clone has a single count. This chain links TRBV30 with TRBJ2-1; D is uncertain. CDR1 is GTSNPN and CDR2 is SVGIG in the germline V gene (reference sequence). V was trimmed by 4 bases and J by 1 base, leaving 8 bases between them. The CDR3 contains 13 residues. CDR3 amino acids: CAWNEFSYNEQFF. In DNA form, the CDR3 reads TGTGCCTGGAACGAGTTTTCCTACAATGAGCAGTTCTTC.

This clone was detected only once. V is TRBV11-2 and J is TRBJ2-2; TRBD1 matches at 8 bases. The CDR3 consists of 17 residues. Germline-derived CDR1 and CDR2 are SGHAT and FQNNGV. The junction had 8 bases not matched to a gene; V was cut back by 1 base and J by 4 bases. CDR3 residues: CASSLGGARGLTGELFF. CDR3 nucleotide sequence: TGTGCCAGCAGCTTAGGGGGGGCCAGGGGGCTCACCGGGGAGCTGTTTTTT.

This clone was counted between two and nine times. The genes are TRBV24-1 and TRBJ2-1, with TRBD2 matching over 10 bases. With V trimmed by 2 bases and J by 6 bases, 9 bases remained unmatched. This CDR3 has 17 amino acids. CDR1 is KGHDR, CDR2 SFDVKD, per germline. The DNA of the CDR3 is TGTGCCACCAGTGATTGGGCACGAGCGGGGGGGTTCAATGAGCAGTTCTTC. Its protein product is CATSDWARAGGFNEQFF.

The chain has TRBV6-4 and TRBJ2-7; 9 positions agree with TRBD1. The ends lost 9 bases at V and 0 bases at J; junction bases unmatched: 15. There are 17 residues in the CDR3. The germline CDR1 and CDR2 sequences are MRHNA and SNTAGT. CDR3 in DNA: TGTGCCAGTTACCGGGACAGGGTTTGCTCTAGCTCCTACGAGCAGTACGTC. Residues: CASYRDRVCSSSYEQYV.

The rearrangement uses TRBV7-2 and TRBJ2-3, with D perhaps TRBD2 (5 bases). The germline V gene encodes CDR1 SGHTA and CDR2 FQGNSA. The CDR3 has 13 residues. Trimming shortened V by 0 bases and J by 7 bases, and 8 bases separated the two germline ends. The CDR3 bases are TGTGCCAGCAGCTTAGCCCCGGGGAATACGCAGTATTTT. Its translation is CASSLAPGNTQYF.

This sequence joins TRBV28 and TRBJ2-4, with 11 bases aligning to TRBD1. The V gene's germline CDR1 is MDHEN and CDR2 SYDVKM. V shed 1 base, J shed 0 bases, and the junction held 2 bases outside the gene matches. CDR3 length equals 17 residues. DNA of the CDR3: TGTGCCAGCAGTTTATCCGGACAGGGGGCAGCCAAAAACATTCAGTACTTC. Translated: CASSLSGQGAAKNIQYF.

This clone has a handful of counts. The rearrangement joins TRBV6-6 to TRBJ1-5; 7 bases agree with TRBD1. This CDR3 is 15 amino acids long. V lost 2 bases and J lost 0; bases outside the gene matches: 1. Germline V lookup: CDR1 MNHNY, CDR2 SVGAGI (reference sequence). CDR3 sequence (DNA): TGTGCCAGCAGTTACGACAGGGATAGCAATCAGCCCCAGCATTTT. Translation gives CASSYDRDSNQPQHF.

CDR3 sequence reads: CASSLSAGAVKNIQYF. As DNA, the CDR3 is TGCGCCAGCAGCTTGTCGGCAGGGGCTGTCAAAAACATTCAGTACTTC. V gene TRBV5-1 combines with J gene TRBJ2-4, with D perhaps matching TRBD1 (6 bases). The CDR3 extends over 16 amino acids. Germline loops: CDR1 SGHRS, CDR2 YFSETQ. The V gene lost 1 base and the J gene lost 3 bases, with 14 bases spanning the gap.

This clone turned up a few times. The rearrangement joins TRBV6-5 to TRBJ1-6, with no clear D. Germline CDR1 MNHEY, CDR2 SVGAGI. Trimming cost V 7 bases and J 2 bases, with 9 bases left between them. CDR3 size: 14 residues. CDR3 amino acids: CASTAGPYNSPLHF. DNA of the CDR3: TGTGCCAGCACCGCCGGGCCCTATAATTCACCCCTCCACTTT.

This chain connects TRBV7-9 to TRBJ1-4; D remains ambiguous. The germline gives CDR1 SEHNR, CDR2 FQNEAQ (reference sequence). The V and J ends lost 2 bases and 3 bases respectively, with 10 bases between them. This CDR3 spans 15 amino acids. The CDR3 DNA is TGTGCCAGCAGCTTACCCGCAGCTTCTAATGAAAAACTGTTTTTT. Its protein is CASSLPAASNEKLFF.

V is TRBV6-5 and J is TRBJ2-7, with TRBD2 identical over 13 bases. Germline-derived CDR1 and CDR2 are MNHEY and SVGAGI. V gave up 8 bases and J gave up 1 base; unmatched junction bases: 5. The CDR3 length is 15 residues. CDR3 protein: CASHRTSGGSYEQYV. CDR3 DNA: TGTGCCAGCCATAGGACTAGCGGGGGATCCTACGAGCAGTACGTC.

J is TRBJ2-5 and V is TRBV7-3, with TRBD2 matching 7 bases. The length of the CDR3 is 20 residues. In germline, CDR1 is SGHTA, CDR2 FQGTGA. The junction had 19 bases not matched to a gene; V was cut back by 1 base and J by 2 bases. CDR3 nucleotide sequence: TGTGCCAGCAGCTTAAGGGGAAAATATAGCGGGTCGGGGGAACAAGAGACCCAGTACTTC. Translating it yields CASSLRGKYSGSGEQETQYF.

The V and J genes are TRBV7-9 and TRBJ1-2; 8 nucleotides align to TRBD1. From germline, CDR1 is SEHNR and CDR2 FQNEAQ (reference sequence). The CDR3 extends over 13 amino acids. After removal of 5 bases from V and 8 bases from J, the junction contained 7 bases not matched to a gene. The CDR3 spells CASSAGTGRGYTF. The CDR3 DNA reads as TGTGCCAGCAGCGCCGGGACAGGAAGGGGCTACACCTTC. The full variable domain, completed using reference TRBV7-9 and TRBJ1-2, is DTGVSQNPRHKITKRGQNVTFRCDPISEHNRLYWYRQTLGQGPEFLTYFQNEAQLEKSRLLSDRFSAERPKGSFSTLEIQRTEQGDSAMYLCASSAGTGRGYTFGSGTRLTVV.

This clone was counted a single time. The V and J genes are TRBV12-3 or TRBV12-4 and TRBJ1-1; D remains unclear. V lost 3 bases, J lost 1 base, and 6 bases lay in between. The length of the CDR3 is 13 residues. The CDR3 region is CASSFITNTEAFF. The CDR3 DNA sequence: TGTGCCAGCAGTTTTATTACGAACACTGAAGCTTTCTTT.

This clone was observed a handful of times. The chain couples TRBV7-5 to TRBJ1-4. TRBV7-5 is tagged as a pseudogene. The CDR3 has 14 residues. The DNA of the CDR3 is TGTGCCAGAAGCTTCGAGGCCATTAATGAAAAACTGTTTTTT. This codes for CARSFEAINEKLFF.

J is TRBJ2-5 and V is TRBV27; 11 bases agree with TRBD2. V trimming: 3 bases; J trimming: 5 bases; junction bases outside the gene matches: 8. The CDR3 has 16 amino acids. Germline V gives CDR1 MNHEY, CDR2 SMNVEV (reference sequence). As DNA, the CDR3 is TGTGCCAGCAGTTTCTTCACTAGCGGGGGTATCGAGACCCAGTACTTC. This codes for CASSFFTSGGIETQYF.

This clone was recorded only once. CDR3 protein: CASQPSGGGEQYV. CDR3 nucleotides: TGTGCCAGCCAGCCTAGCGGGGGGGGCGAGCAGTACGTC. The V gene is TRBV6-5, the J gene TRBJ2-7; 12 bases align to TRBD2. The germline gives CDR1 MNHEY, CDR2 SVGAGI. Germline trimming cut 8 bases from V and 6 bases from J; bases unmatched to any gene: 5. The CDR3 runs 13 residues.

The chain carries TRBV6-1 and TRBJ1-3; no clear D. Trimming shortened V by 2 bases and J by 0 bases, and 5 bases separated the two germline ends. The CDR3 has 14 amino acids. The V gene's germline CDR1 is MNHNS and CDR2 SASEGT. The CDR3 sequence: CASSEWSSGNTIYF. The CDR3 bases are TGTGCCAGCAGTGAATGGAGCTCTGGAAACACCATATATTTT.